This TCR beta chain was captured by sequencing in a study of cytotoxic CD8 clonotypes in ibrutinib-treated CLL. Study details: Researchers reported about 10 relapsed/refractory and roughly 14 treatment-naive patients, 17 of them IGHV unmutated. Patients gave response samples after a median 12 months of treatment, range 6 to 36.

CDR1 and CDR2 from the germline V gene are SEHNR and FQNEAQ (reference sequence). The CDR3 is 14 residues long. Trimming removed 5 bases at V and 5 bases at J, with 14 bases between. Comments on this clone: Its antigen is still unknown.

Sequencing used immunoSEQ multiplex PCR; TCRdb keeps in-frame clones, though not all of them. The sample consists of roughly 150,000 clones, about 88% of them appearing once. Study outcomes and limitations: Few clonotypes were public, and these shrank or held steady under treatment. A rise in clonality was seen at ibrutinib response, and a fall back toward baseline was seen at progression.

V usage is TRBV7-9 and J usage is TRBJ2-3, with D possibly being TRBD2 (6 bases). This sequence was found in a human donor with chronic lymphocytic leukemia. Sequencing used PBMCs, obtained at disease progression, from a patient treated with ibrutinib. CDR3 in DNA: TGTGCCAGCAGCGAACTAGCTGGAGTAGATACGCAGTATTTT. Translating it yields CASSELAGVDTQYF.